This T cell receptor beta chain was captured by sequencing in a study of memory CD8 T cells in hepatitis C reinfection. This table comes from immunoSEQ multiplex PCR, and its TCRdb copy is limited to in-frame clones, with some not included. The sample lists over 35,000 clones; approximately 90% were seen once. The time point here: peak reinfection, 3 to 8 weeks after reinfection detection. No in vitro expansion preceded TCR sequencing of the sorted cells. This receptor was identified in a man aged 18-30 years with hepatitis C virus infection. Material: naive CD8+ T cells sorted from blood.

In nucleotides, the CDR3 is TGTGCCAGCAGCTTAGATGTCGGCGGGGGAATCGAGACCCAGTACTTC. Amino acid sequence: CASSLDVGGGIETQYF. This chain links TRBV11-2 with TRBJ2-5; TRBD2 matches at 7 bases. The ends lost 0 bases at V and 5 bases at J; junction bases unmatched: 9. The CDR3 is 16 amino acids. In germline, CDR1 is SGHAT, CDR2 FQNNGV.